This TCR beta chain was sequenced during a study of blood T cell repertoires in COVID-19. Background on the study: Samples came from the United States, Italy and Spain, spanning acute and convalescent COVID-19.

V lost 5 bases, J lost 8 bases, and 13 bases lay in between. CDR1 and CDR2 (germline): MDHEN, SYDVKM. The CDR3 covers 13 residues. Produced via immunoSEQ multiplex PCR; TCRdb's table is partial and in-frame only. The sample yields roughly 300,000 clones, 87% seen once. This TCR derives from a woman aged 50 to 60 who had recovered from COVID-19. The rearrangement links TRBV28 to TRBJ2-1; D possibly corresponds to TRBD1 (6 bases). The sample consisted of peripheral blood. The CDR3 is CASSLQGLDEQFF. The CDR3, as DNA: TGTGCCAGCAGTCTACAGGGTCTCGATGAGCAGTTCTTC.